The T cell receptor (beta chain) described here comes from a study of cytomegalovirus exposure and HLA in healthy donors. Study-wide results and limits: In the 120 validation repertoires, a later analysis found that first-cohort TCR clusters tended to co-occur.

Sequencing was performed with immunoSEQ multiplex PCR; in TCRdb, only in-frame clones are kept and a portion is missing. The data contain 200,000 or so clones, 84% of them singletons. As concerns this clone: The target antigen is unknown.

Germline V gives CDR1 MNHEY, CDR2 SMNVEV (reference sequence). V was clipped by 6 bases and J by 7 bases, with 19 bases between them. The CDR3 extends over 15 amino acids. This clonotype was obtained from a woman in her twenties or thirties in good health and CMV-seropositive. The chain joins TRBV27 to TRBJ1-5; D uncertain. Sequencing input: PBMCs. CDR3 amino acids: CASSPGGRSGQPQHF. In DNA form, the CDR3 reads TGTGCCAGCAGCCCGGGAGGGCGATCCGGGCAGCCCCAGCATTTT.